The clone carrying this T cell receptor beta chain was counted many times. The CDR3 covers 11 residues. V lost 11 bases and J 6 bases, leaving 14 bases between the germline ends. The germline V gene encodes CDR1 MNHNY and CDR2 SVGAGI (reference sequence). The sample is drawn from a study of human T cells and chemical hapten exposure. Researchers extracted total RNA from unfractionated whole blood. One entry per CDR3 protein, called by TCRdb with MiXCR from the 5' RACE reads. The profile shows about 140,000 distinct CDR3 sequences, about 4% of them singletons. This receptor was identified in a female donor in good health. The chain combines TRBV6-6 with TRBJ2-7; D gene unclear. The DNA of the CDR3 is TGTGCCGTAGGTGACAAGCCCGAGCAGTACTTC. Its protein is CAVGDKPEQYF.